A single sample gave rise to the 9 T cell receptor beta chains below, sequenced in a study of T cells in Graves' hyperthyroidism and ophthalmopathy. Regions amplified from RNA transcripts were the TCR beta CDR3 regions. With the HTBI primer set, the TCR CDR3 went through a first round of RT-PCR. TCRdb reprocessed the multiplex PCR reads via MiXCR and lists one record per CDR3 protein. The table includes about 640,000 distinct CDR3 sequences, roughly 20% detected once. The source material was blood. The receptors originated from a man aged 30 to 39 with Graves' ophthalmopathy.

This clonotype was seen at least ten times. The chain carries TRBV28 and TRBJ2-7, with D unclear. Germline V gives CDR1 MDHEN, CDR2 SYDVKM. This CDR3 has 14 amino acids. Trimming shortened V by 2 bases and J by 4 bases, and 12 bases separated the two germline ends. CDR3 sequence (DNA): TGTGCCAGCAGTTTACCCCCCACCGATTACGAGCAGTACTTC. This gives the protein CASSLPPTDYEQYF.

This clonotype came up a few times. This chain connects TRBV7-2 to TRBJ2-7; D might be TRBD2 (6 bases). The germline CDR1 and CDR2 sequences are SGHTA and FQGNSA. This CDR3 comprises 14 residues. V was shortened by 6 bases and J by 2 bases, with 14 bases between the two germline ends. CDR3 residues: CASSRRDWPYEQYF. Written as DNA, the CDR3 is TGTGCCAGCAGTCGCCGGGACTGGCCCTACGAGCAGTACTTC.

The chain joins TRBV5-1 to TRBJ2-5; D is possibly TRBD1 (5 bases). The CDR3 runs 14 residues. Germline CDR1 is SGHRS and CDR2 is YFSETQ. V was trimmed by 4 bases and J by 0 bases, leaving 10 bases between them. The CDR3 region has the DNA TGCGCCAGCAGCGCCCAACAGGACCAAGAGACCCAGTACTTC. Amino acids: CASSAQQDQETQYF.

The chain employs TRBV6-2 or TRBV6-3 and TRBJ1-3; 8 bases are a match to TRBD1. V lost 7 bases and J lost 4; bases outside the gene matches: 9. CDR3 length: 15 residues. In germline, CDR1 is MNHEY, CDR2 SVGEGT. CDR3: CASNLDRVGGNTIYF. The DNA of the CDR3 is TGTGCCAGCAACTTGGACAGGGTCGGAGGAAACACCATATATTTT.

This clonotype was counted ten times or more. The chain joins TRBV7-6 to TRBJ2-1; TRBD1 aligns across 9 bases. In germline, CDR1 is SGHVS, CDR2 FNYEAQ. After removal of 2 bases from V and 3 bases from J, the junction contained 5 bases not matched to a gene. This CDR3 contains 16 residues. The DNA for the CDR3 is TGTGCCAGCAGCTTAAGGACAGGGGCAAACTACAATGAGCAGTTCTTC. Translating it yields CASSLRTGANYNEQFF.

The sample holds a few counts of this clonotype. J is TRBJ2-7 and V is TRBV4-1, with D perhaps TRBD1 (5 bases). Between the trimmed V and J ends, which lost 3 bases and 0 bases, there was a span of 15 bases. Germline V gives CDR1 MGHRA, CDR2 YSYEKL. This CDR3 has 16 residues. The CDR3 region is CASSHPRVSSSYEQYF. The CDR3 bases are TGCGCCAGCAGCCACCCCAGGGTGTCGAGCTCCTACGAGCAGTACTTC.

This clonotype was picked up a small number of times. The chain joins TRBV7-8 to TRBJ1-1, with D hard to call. Per germline, CDR1 SGHVS and CDR2 FQNEAQ. Between the trimmed V and J ends, which lost 7 bases and 4 bases, there was a span of 10 bases. CDR3 length: 12 amino acids. The CDR3 protein is CASISGSTEAFF. The CDR3 DNA is TGTGCCAGCATTTCGGGATCCACTGAAGCTTTCTTT.

Comment on this clonotype: Because it lacks the conserved phenylalanine or tryptophan at the end, this CDR3 is likely a read error. The chain combines TRBV28 with TRBJ1-2, with a tentative D call TRBD1 (6 bases). This CDR3 has 14 amino acids. Germline CDR1 MDHEN, CDR2 SYDVKM. Trimming shortened V by 4 bases and J by 8 bases, and 17 bases separated the two germline ends. The CDR3 coding sequence is TGTGCCAGCAGTTCCGTTCCAGGGGCGCAAGGCTACACCCTC. This gives the protein CASSSVPGAQGYTL.

Only a few counts were recorded for this clonotype. The V gene is TRBV12-3 or TRBV12-4, the J gene TRBJ2-3; tentatively, D is TRBD1 or TRBD2 (6 bases each). Trimming removed 7 bases at V and 4 bases at J, with 12 bases between. CDR3 size: 13 residues. The chain's CDR3 is CASNQRGADTQYF. The CDR3 DNA is TGTGCCAGCAACCAAAGGGGGGCAGATACGCAGTATTTT.